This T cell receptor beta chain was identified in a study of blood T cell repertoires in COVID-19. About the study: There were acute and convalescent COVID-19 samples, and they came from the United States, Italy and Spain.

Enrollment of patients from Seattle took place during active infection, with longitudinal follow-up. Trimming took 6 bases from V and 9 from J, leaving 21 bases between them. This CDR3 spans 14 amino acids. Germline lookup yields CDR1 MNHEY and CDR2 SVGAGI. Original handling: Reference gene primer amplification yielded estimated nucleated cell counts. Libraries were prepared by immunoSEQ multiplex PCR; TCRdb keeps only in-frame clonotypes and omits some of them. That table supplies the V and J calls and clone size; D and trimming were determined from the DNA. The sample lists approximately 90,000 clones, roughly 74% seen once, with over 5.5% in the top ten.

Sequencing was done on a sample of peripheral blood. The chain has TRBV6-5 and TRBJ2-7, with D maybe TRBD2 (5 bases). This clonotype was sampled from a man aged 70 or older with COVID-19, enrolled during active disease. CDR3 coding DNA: TGTGCCAGCAGAGTTACGATGGCGAGTGGAGGGCAGTACTTC. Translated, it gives CASRVTMASGGQYF.